The clone carrying this T cell receptor (beta chain) came up a few times. Its antigen is as yet unknown. Profiling relied on immunoSEQ multiplex PCR, and the TCRdb table lists in-frame clones only, not all of them. The sample lists about 16,000 clones, roughly 87% occurring once. The data were obtained in a study of T cells in tumors after PD-1 blockade. On the study more broadly: Treatment was either pembrolizumab 200 mg every 3 weeks or cemiplimab 350 mg every 2 weeks. Peripheral blood samples averaged approximately 33,000 unique clonotypes and some 120,000 templates.

Tumor or blood genomic DNA was sequenced, with inputs of about 616 ng to 6,500 ng. CDR1 is SGHDT and CDR2 is YYEEEE in the germline V gene. The CDR3 is 15 amino acids. V lost 4 bases and J 1 base, leaving 11 bases between the germline ends. Overall study results and limits: Peripheral recruitment is suggested, as some novel exhausted tumor clones were in pre-treatment blood.

Specimen: PBMCs, collected after anti-PD-1 treatment. The sequence was collected from a human donor with basal cell carcinoma. The rearrangement uses TRBV5-6 and TRBJ2-2; tentative D call: TRBD2 (5 bases). Here the CDR3 DNA reads TGTGCCAGCAGCCCGGACTGGGTGAACACCGGGGAGCTGTTTTTT. It translates to CASSPDWVNTGELFF.